What follows are 21 T cell receptor beta chains derived from one specimen sequenced in a study of tissue T cells after allogeneic stem cell transplantation. Some clones are missing from TCRdb's copy, which holds only in-frame ones; the method was immunoSEQ multiplex PCR. The sample has about 2,300 clones, 62% seen once. The sequencing input was gut tissue. The receptors stem from a female BALB/c mouse in good health. Strain haplotype at MHC: H2-d.

Regarding this clone: Here the gene names and germline are mouse. Read sequence stops 1 residue before the CDR3 end, and the germline J gene provides the missing end. The chain is built from TRBV1 and TRBJ2-4; 9 nucleotides align to TRBD2. This CDR3 region has 15 residues. Trimming took 3 bases from V and 0 from J; bases not matched to a gene: 1. In germline, CDR1 is NSQYPW, CDR2 LRSPGD (reference sequence). The sequenced CDR3 bases are TGCACCTGCAGTGCGACTGGGGGTAGTCAAAACACCTTGTAC. It codes for CTCSATGGSQNTLY. The full CDR3 is CTCSATGGSQNTLYF.

This clone was detected only a few times. All gene names here are mouse names. The read comes to an end 1 residue before the CDR3 does, leaving the germline J gene to fill in the end. The chain combines TRBV20 with TRBJ2-7; no firm D call. Germline V gene sequence: CDR1 GFQATS, CDR2 STVNSAI. The ends were cut back, 0 bases at V and 2 bases at J, with 2 bases in the middle. The CDR3 extends over 11 amino acids. This CDR3 is CGARDPYEQYF. The DNA read from the CDR3 is TGTGGTGCTAGGGACCCCTATGAACAGTAC.

As concerns this clone: Mouse germline and gene names are used. The missing CDR3 end, 1 residue past where the read stops, is filled in from the germline J gene. This chain uses TRBV2 with TRBJ1-1, with D possibly matching TRBD1 (6 bases). The CDR3 consists of 12 residues. Germline V lookup: CDR1 LGHNA, CDR2 YSYQKL. Between the trimmed V and J ends, which lost 3 bases and 8 bases, there was a span of 10 bases. The CDR3 protein is CASSHQGREVFF. CDR3 bases read: TGTGCCAGCAGCCATCAGGGGAGGGAAGTCTTC.

This clone was observed a handful of times. The germline and genes are mouse ones. Read sequence stops 1 residue before the CDR3 end, and the germline J gene provides the missing end. This chain connects TRBV14 to TRBJ2-7; maybe TRBD1 (5 bases). The V gene lost 5 bases and the J gene lost 4 bases, with 10 bases spanning the gap. CDR3 size: 12 residues. Germline-derived CDR1 and CDR2 are SGHDT and FRDEAV. The sequenced part of the CDR3 DNA is TGTGCCAGCAGCTCGGACATTTATGAACAGTAC. It encodes CASSSDIYEQY. The CDR3 reads in full as CASSSDIYEQYF.

A single count supports this clone. These gene names are mouse names. Read coverage stops 1 residue before the CDR3 terminus; the germline J gene supplies the remainder. J is TRBJ2-1 and V is TRBV13-3; 10 bases align to TRBD1. This CDR3 is built from 15 residues. J was trimmed by 4 bases and V by 0 bases; bases with no gene match: 1. The germline V gene has CDR1 NNHDY and CDR2 SYVADS. The sequenced CDR3 bases are TGTGCCAGCAGTGATGCGGACAGGGGGTATGCTGAGCAGTTC. Amino acids: CASSDADRGYAEQF. The whole CDR3 is CASSDADRGYAEQFF.

On this clone: Gene names are the mouse ones. The read falls 1 residue short of the CDR3 end, and the missing part is taken from the germline J gene. This sequence joins TRBV3 and TRBJ2-5; 8 bases match TRBD2. The J segment lost 10 bases and the V segment lost 3 bases, leaving 3 bases of the junction unmatched. Per the germline V gene, CDR1 is SNHLY and CDR2 is FYNGKV (reference sequence). This CDR3 has 12 amino acids. The CDR3 loop reads CASSFDWGPQYF. Incomplete CDR3 DNA: TGTGCCAGCAGCTTTGACTGGGGCCCCCAGTAC.

With regard to this clone: All gene names here are mouse names. The read ends 1 residue before the CDR3 terminus; that terminus is restored from the germline J gene. This chain connects TRBV5 to TRBJ2-7, with TRBD1 matching over 11 bases. CDR3 length equals 14 residues. The ends lost 2 bases at V and 6 bases at J; junction bases unmatched: 3. The germline V gene has CDR1 LGHNA and CDR2 YNLKQL (reference sequence). The CDR3 sequence: CASSQPGQGVEQYF. CDR3 DNA (partial): TGTGCCAGCAGCCAACCGGGACAGGGGGTTGAACAGTAC.

This clone was detected once. The gene names given are mouse names. The sequence runs out 1 residue before the end of the CDR3; the remainder is reconstructed from the germline J gene. The rearrangement links TRBV2 to TRBJ2-5, with TRBD2 matching 8 bases. V lost 0 bases to trimming and J lost 0 bases; unmatched junction nucleotides: 5. Germline V gene sequence: CDR1 LGHNA, CDR2 YSYQKL. The CDR3 length is 17 residues. CDR3 DNA, as far as it was read: TGTGCCAGCAGCCAAGAGAACTGGGGGTTTAACCAAGACACCCAGTAC. Its protein product is CASSQENWGFNQDTQY. The CDR3 as a whole reads CASSQENWGFNQDTQYF.

This clone was observed a handful of times. Gene labels here are mouse ones. Read data end 1 residue before the CDR3 end; the end is taken from the germline J gene. The rearrangement links TRBV13-1 to TRBJ1-5; D unresolved. The CDR3 is 14 residues long. CDR1 NSHNY and CDR2 SYGAGN come from the germline V gene. The ends were cut back, 3 bases at V and 4 bases at J, with 11 bases in the middle. The sequenced part of the CDR3 DNA is TGTGCCAGCAGTGGCCCCGCGGGGAACCAGGCTCCGCTT. Encoded protein: CASSGPAGNQAPL. The whole CDR3 region reads CASSGPAGNQAPLF.

A remark on this clone: These gene names are mouse names. The read ends 1 residue shy of where the CDR3 ends; the end is completed using the germline J gene. The rearrangement links TRBV20 to TRBJ1-1, with 8 bases fitting TRBD1. With 2 bases clipped from V and 1 base from J, the junction kept 3 bases outside the gene matches. The CDR3 length is 14 residues. Germline assignment: CDR1 GFQATS and CDR2 STVNSAI. The CDR3 loop is CGARHGTGNTEVFF. The CDR3 DNA, read in part, is TGTGGTGCTAGGCATGGGACAGGGAACACAGAAGTCTTC.

A few counts support this clone. Gene names and germline match the mouse. With the read ending 1 residue before the CDR3 end, the germline J gene is used to fill in that end. V gene TRBV31 combines with J gene TRBJ1-2; 9 bases align to TRBD1. Trimming removed 7 bases from V and 2 bases from J; junction bases left unmatched: 5. CDR1 and CDR2 from the germline V gene are GKSSPN and SITVG. The CDR3 runs to 13 residues. The covered CDR3 bases are TGTGCCTCCCGGGACAGGGCGAACTCCGACTACACC. Residues: CASRDRANSDYT. The whole CDR3 protein is CASRDRANSDYTF.

Notes on this clone: Genes and germline are mouse. The CDR3 extends 1 residue past the end of the read, so its final part is completed from the germline J gene. The chain employs TRBV19 and TRBJ1-1, with 10 bases identical to TRBD1. The CDR3 is made up of 14 amino acids. V shed 2 bases, J shed 4 bases, and the junction held 2 bases outside the gene matches. Germline CDR1 reads FNHDT; CDR2 reads SITEND (reference sequence). CDR3 sequence reads: CASSIRTGGTEVFF. The CDR3 bases that were read are TGTGCCAGCAGTATTCGGACAGGGGGCACAGAAGTCTTC.

As concerns this clone: Gene names are mouse gene names. The chain's CDR3 is CASSLSSGLGGYAEQFF. Partial CDR3 DNA: TGTGCTAGCAGTTTATCGAGTGGGTTGGGGGGGTATGCTGAGCAGTTC. V and J are TRBV29 and TRBJ2-1; 8 bases fit TRBD2. Sequencing ends 1 residue short of the CDR3 end; the germline J gene provides the rest. Germline lookup yields CDR1 MSHET and CDR2 SYDVDS. With V trimmed by 0 bases and J by 4 bases, 8 bases remained unmatched. The CDR3 totals 17 residues. Together with reference TRBV29 and TRBJ2-1, the CDR3 gives the full variable domain: DMKVTQMPRYLIKRMGENVLLECGQDMSHETMYWYRQDPGLGLQLIYISYDVDSNSEGDIPKGYRVSRKKREHFSLILDSAKTNQTSVYFCASSLSSGLGGYAEQFFGPGTRLTVL.

As for this clone: Gene labels here are mouse ones. The read comes to an end 1 residue before the CDR3 does, leaving the germline J gene to fill in the end. The genes are TRBV5 and TRBJ1-6; 9 bases fit TRBD1. TRBJ1-6 is recorded as an ORF, its role being uncertain. CDR3 length equals 19 residues. V shed 0 bases, J shed 1 base, and the junction held 7 bases outside the gene matches. In germline, CDR1 is LGHNA, CDR2 YNLKQL (reference sequence). The CDR3 DNA, read in part, is TGTGCCAGCAGCCAAGATGGGGGACAGGGCTACTCCTATAATTCGCCCCTCTAC. Translation gives CASSQDGGQGYSYNSPLY. From start to end, the CDR3 is CASSQDGGQGYSYNSPLYF.

Worth noting for this clone: Gene names refer to mouse genes. The observed sequence ends 1 residue before the CDR3 terminus, with the missing tail filled in from the germline J gene. The chain uses TRBV20 and TRBJ2-5, with D possibly TRBD2 on 6 matching bases. The germline CDR1 and CDR2 sequences are GFQATS and STVNSAI. Trimming shortened V by 0 bases and J by 3 bases, and 10 bases separated the two germline ends. CDR3 size: 14 residues. The CDR3 DNA, read in part, is TGTGGTGCTAGGGATCCGGGACTACAAGACACCCAGTAC. This gives the protein CGARDPGLQDTQY. The complete CDR3 protein is CGARDPGLQDTQYF.

Note on this clone: The genes are named according to mouse. The read terminates 1 residue before the CDR3 end, so the remaining end is supplied by the germline J gene. The rearrangement links TRBV29 to TRBJ1-5; no firm D call. The germline CDR1 and CDR2 sequences are MSHET and SYDVDS. Trimming left V 6 bases short and J 2 bases short, with 5 bases between. There are 12 residues in the CDR3. The CDR3 region is CASRGDNQAPLF. CDR3 DNA (partial): TGTGCTAGCAGGGGCGACAACCAGGCTCCGCTT.

As regards this clone: Mouse names are used for the genes. Read coverage stops 1 residue before the CDR3 terminus; the germline J gene supplies the remainder. This chain links TRBV13-2 with TRBJ1-5; D gene unclear. Looked up from germline, CDR1 is NNHNN and CDR2 is SYGAGS (reference sequence). Trimming removed 3 bases from V and 4 bases from J, with 5 bases in between. The CDR3 spans 12 residues. The CDR3 DNA, read in part, is TGTGCCAGCGGTGCCAATAACCAGGCTCCGCTT. Its protein is CASGANNQAPL. The CDR3 in full is CASGANNQAPLF.

In regard to this clone: Mouse names are used for the genes. The read stops 1 residue short of the end of the CDR3; the missing end is completed from the germline J gene. The chain combines TRBV4 with TRBJ2-5; 7 nucleotides align to TRBD2. The trim removed 5 bases at V and 0 bases at J, leaving 2 bases unmatched. CDR3 length: 14 residues. Germline loops: CDR1 LGHDT, CDR2 YNNKQL (reference sequence). CDR3 sequence reads: CASSPTGNQDTQYF. The part of the CDR3 DNA that was read is TGTGCCAGCAGCCCGACTGGGAACCAAGACACCCAGTAC.

Regarding this clone: The genes and germline here are from mouse. The read falls 1 residue short of the CDR3 end, and the missing part is taken from the germline J gene. The V and J genes are TRBV5 and TRBJ2-5; TRBD1 matches 10 bases. Germline V gene data show CDR1 as LGHNA and CDR2 as YNLKQL (reference sequence). J lost 5 bases, V lost 2 bases, and 4 bases had no gene match. This CDR3 is 15 amino acids long. CDR3 bases read: TGTGCCAGCAGCCAAACAGACAGGGGGCTAGACACCCAGTAC. Its translation is CASSQTDRGLDTQY. The CDR3 as a whole reads CASSQTDRGLDTQYF.

For this clone: Germline and genes here are mouse. The observed sequence ends 1 residue before the CDR3 terminus, with the missing tail filled in from the germline J gene. V usage is TRBV4 and J usage is TRBJ2-3; 11 bases match TRBD2. The germline CDR1 and CDR2 sequences are LGHDT and YNNKQL (reference sequence). The CDR3 loop spans 16 amino acids. Losses at the gene ends were 4 bases for V and 3 bases for J; bases not matched to a gene: 6. The CDR3 reads CASSLLGGRRAETLYF. The CDR3 DNA, read in part, is TGTGCCAGCAGCTTACTGGGGGGGCGCCGGGCAGAAACGCTGTAT.

Of note for this clone: Gene names are mouse gene names. Other DNA sequences in this specimen translate into the identical CDR3. The CDR3: CASGGLGGRGAETLYF. The sequenced CDR3 bases are TGTGCCAGCGGTGGACTGGGGGGGCGGGGTGCAGAAACGCTGTAT. The V call is TRBV13-2, the J call TRBJ2-3; 12 positions agree with TRBD2. The read is 1 residue too short to cover the CDR3 end, so that end is filled in from the germline J gene. The length of the CDR3 is 16 residues. The germline gives CDR1 NNHNN, CDR2 SYGAGS (reference sequence). V dropped 3 bases and J dropped 1; count of bases not matched to a gene: 3.